The next 24 T cell receptor beta chains were all read from a single sample in a study of blood T cell repertoires in COVID-19. TCRdb keeps only in-frame clones here, not all; method: immunoSEQ multiplex PCR. Of 100,000 to 150,000 clones in the sample, roughly 90% were seen once. The sequenced sample was peripheral blood. The receptors come from a woman older than 75 with acute or convalescent COVID-19.

The rearrangement links TRBV19 to TRBJ2-3; 8 nucleotides agree with TRBD1. Losses at the gene ends were 4 bases for V and 6 bases for J; bases not matched to a gene: 9. This CDR3 is built from 15 residues. Per germline, CDR1 LNHDA and CDR2 SQIVND (reference sequence). The CDR3 DNA is TGTGCCAGTAGTACAACCGGGACAGGTTGGGATACGCAGTATTTT. Translated, it gives CASSTTGTGWDTQYF.

This clone was recorded once. The chain carries TRBV5-6 and TRBJ1-4, with 9 bases lining up with TRBD1. The CDR3 totals 15 residues. CDR1 and CDR2 (germline): SGHDT, YYEEEE. Losses at the gene ends were 4 bases for V and 7 bases for J; bases not matched to a gene: 8. Here the CDR3 DNA reads TGTGCCAGCAGCGGGACAGGGTCGGGTAGTGAAAAACTGTTTTTT. This codes for CASSGTGSGSEKLFF.

The chain is built from TRBV7-8 and TRBJ1-6, with D possibly matching TRBD1 (5 bases). This CDR3 is 16 amino acids long. V was cut by 6 bases and J by 0 bases, with 12 bases left in between. Germline lookup yields CDR1 SGHVS and CDR2 FQNEAQ. CDR3 sequence (DNA): TGTGCCAGCAGACTAAGGGGCAGCTCCTATAATTCACCCCTCCACTTT. This encodes CASRLRGSSYNSPLHF.

This chain uses TRBV28 with TRBJ1-2; TRBD1 matches 8 bases. The J segment lost 10 bases and the V segment lost 4 bases, leaving 8 bases of the junction unmatched. Germline V gene lookup returns CDR1 MDHEN and CDR2 SYDVKM. The CDR3 covers 13 residues. CDR3 DNA sequence: TGTGCCAGCAGTTCGGGACAGGAGGACAACTACACCTTC. Translating it yields CASSSGQEDNYTF.

The chain joins TRBV5-6 to TRBJ2-2; D may be TRBD1 (6 bases). Trimming left V 4 bases short and J 6 bases short, with 19 bases between. Germline V CDR1 and CDR2: SGHDT, YYEEEE. The CDR3 is 16 residues long. CDR3 bases: TGTGCCAGCAGCAAGGGACACCGAAGGGTCGCCGGGGAGCTGTTTTTT. It yields the protein CASSKGHRRVAGELFF.

This chain connects TRBV11-2 to TRBJ1-3; D remains ambiguous. This CDR3 has 14 residues. The ends were cut back, 5 bases at V and 8 bases at J, with 16 bases in the middle. Germline loops: CDR1 SGHAT, CDR2 FQNNGV. The CDR3 region has the DNA TGTGCCAGCAGCCCCCAACGCGGCACCGACACCATATATTTT. It is translated as CASSPQRGTDTIYF.

The chain uses TRBV5-1 and TRBJ2-7; perhaps TRBD1 as D (7 bases). The V gene lost 6 bases and the J gene lost 1 base, with 17 bases spanning the gap. The CDR3 has 15 residues. Germline V gene sequence: CDR1 SGHRS, CDR2 YFSETQ. CDR3 residues: CASTLGGTVSYEQYF. CDR3 nucleotides: TGCGCCAGCACCCTTGGAGGGACAGTGTCCTACGAGCAGTACTTC.

Written as DNA, the CDR3 is TGTGCCAGCAGCCCAGGAGGGAGTAGGTACTCTGGAAACACCATATATTTT. This encodes CASSPGGSRYSGNTIYF. V and J are TRBV11-2 and TRBJ1-3; no definite D call. Per the germline V gene, CDR1 is SGHAT and CDR2 is FQNNGV. The CDR3 contains 17 residues. V was cut by 5 bases and J by 0 bases, with 17 bases left in between. The variable domain in full, completed from reference TRBV11-2 and TRBJ1-3, reads EAGVAQSPRYKIIEKRQSVAFWCNPISGHATLYWYQQILGQGPKLLIQFQNNGVVDDSQLPKDRFSAERLKGVDSTLKIQPAKLEDSAVYLCASSPGGSRYSGNTIYFGEGSWLTVV.

The chain has TRBV4-1 and TRBJ2-1; D is unclear. Trimming left V 1 base short and J 4 bases short, with 8 bases between. The CDR3 spans 14 residues. Germline CDR1 and CDR2: MGHRA and YSYEKL. The CDR3 bases are TGCGCCAGCAGCCAAGGACTTACATACAATGAGCAGTTCTTC. This sequence encodes CASSQGLTYNEQFF.

V gene TRBV2 combines with J gene TRBJ2-1; 15 nucleotides match TRBD2. Germline CDR1 SNHLY, CDR2 FYNNEI. The CDR3 has 20 residues. Trimming removed 3 bases from V and 0 bases from J; junction bases left unmatched: 9. CDR3 in DNA: TGTGCCAGCAGTGACCCGGGACTAGCGGGGGGTCAGAGCTCCTACAATGAGCAGTTCTTC. Translation gives CASSDPGLAGGQSSYNEQFF.

The chain employs TRBV5-1 and TRBJ1-6; maybe TRBD1 (6 bases). Trimming took 0 bases from V and 4 from J, leaving 8 bases between them. In germline, CDR1 is SGHRS, CDR2 YFSETQ. The CDR3 sequence is 15 residues long. The CDR3 DNA is TGCGCCAGCAGCTTGGGGGGGCCTTATAATTCACCCCTCCACTTT. It codes for CASSLGGPYNSPLHF.

The chain employs TRBV7-2 and TRBJ1-2, with D perhaps TRBD1 (5 bases). The CDR3 has 15 residues. Germline CDR1 reads SGHTA; CDR2 reads FQGNSA. V was shortened by 5 bases and J by 1 base, with 14 bases between the two germline ends. CDR3 protein: CASSPQGRINYGYTF. CDR3 nucleotides: TGTGCCAGCAGCCCTCAGGGAAGGATTAACTATGGCTACACCTTC.

The V gene is TRBV12-5, the J gene TRBJ2-2, with D possibly being TRBD1 (7 bases). CDR1 is LGHNT and CDR2 is FRNRAP in the germline V gene. The CDR3 is made up of 17 amino acids. The V gene lost 2 bases and the J gene lost 6 bases, with 19 bases spanning the gap. This CDR3 reads CASGLPRGRGEAGELFF. The CDR3 coding sequence is TGTGCTAGTGGTTTGCCACGGGGCAGGGGGGAGGCCGGGGAGCTGTTTTTT.

The gene calls are TRBV6-2 or TRBV6-3 and TRBJ2-1; 7 nucleotides match TRBD1. This CDR3 spans 15 amino acids. CDR1 and CDR2 from the germline V gene are MNHEY and SVGEGT. Trimming removed 5 bases from V and 4 bases from J; junction bases left unmatched: 8. The CDR3 sequence is CASSPRDRVYNEQFF. The CDR3 coding sequence is TGTGCCAGCAGTCCCCGGGACAGAGTATACAATGAGCAGTTCTTC.

A note on this clone: One end of the junction varies from germline; a read error may be responsible. The chain joins TRBV7-9 to TRBJ1-1; the D is unclear. Germline-derived CDR1 and CDR2 are SEHNR and FQNEAQ (reference sequence). CDR3 length: 12 amino acids. The DNA of the CDR3 is TGTGCCAGCAGCTTAGATGCGTCTGAGGCTTTCTTT. Its protein is CASSLDASEAFF.

The genes are TRBV7-2 and TRBJ1-3, with 9 bases fitting TRBD1. V gave up 5 bases and J gave up 1 base; unmatched junction bases: 6. CDR1 SGHTA and CDR2 FQGNSA come from the germline V gene. The CDR3 is 16 residues long. This CDR3 reads CASSESQGASGNTIYF. DNA of the CDR3: TGTGCCAGCAGCGAATCACAGGGGGCGTCTGGAAACACCATATATTTT.

This clone was detected a few times. The rearrangement uses TRBV19 and TRBJ1-5; possible D gene TRBD1, 5 bases. Looked up from germline, CDR1 is LNHDA and CDR2 is SQIVND (reference sequence). The CDR3 length is 15 residues. V was cut by 5 bases and J by 2 bases, with 13 bases left in between. CDR3 coding DNA: TGTGCCAGTAGTTGGCGGGACGTGGGCAATCAGCCCCAGCATTTT. Its translation: CASSWRDVGNQPQHF.

CDR3 sequence: CASSLTGTEGETQYF. CDR3 DNA sequence: TGCGCCAGCAGTCTGACCGGGACAGAAGGGGAGACCCAGTACTTC. The chain has TRBV5-1 and TRBJ2-5; 7 nucleotides match TRBD1. Looked up from germline, CDR1 is SGHRS and CDR2 is YFSETQ. The CDR3 is 15 residues long. Trimming took 5 bases from V and 5 from J; bases not matched to a gene: 12. Together with reference TRBV5-1 and TRBJ2-5, the CDR3 gives the full variable domain: KAGVTQTPRYLIKTRGQQVTLSCSPISGHRSVSWYQQTPGQGLQFLFEYFSETQRNKGNFPGRFSGRQFSNSRSEMNVSTLELGDSALYLCASSLTGTEGETQYFGPGTRLLVL.

Worth noting for this clone: The same CDR3 also results from other DNA sequences found in this sample. The chain uses TRBV9 and TRBJ1-1; D remains ambiguous. The germline V gene encodes CDR1 SGDLS and CDR2 YYNGEE. This CDR3 has 13 amino acids. The germline V and J ends were trimmed by 0 bases and 5 bases, with 8 bases remaining between them. The CDR3: CASSVAGRTEAFF. DNA for the CDR3: TGTGCCAGCAGCGTAGCTGGGAGGACTGAAGCTTTCTTT. Drawing the rest from reference TRBV9 and TRBJ1-1, the complete variable domain is DSGVTQTPKHLITATGQRVTLRCSPRSGDLSVYWYQQSLDQGLQFLIQYYNGEERAKGNILERFSAQQFPDLHSELNLSSLELGDSALYFCASSVAGRTEAFFGQGTRLTVV.

This clone was detected once. The chain joins TRBV5-1 to TRBJ2-7; TRBD2 aligns across 10 bases. J was trimmed by 4 bases and V by 4 bases; bases with no gene match: 23. Germline loops: CDR1 SGHRS, CDR2 YFSETQ. CDR3 length: 20 amino acids. This CDR3 is CASSLSFILAGASNSYEQYF. CDR3 DNA: TGCGCCAGCAGCCTTAGCTTTATTCTAGCGGGAGCCTCGAATTCTTACGAGCAGTACTTC.

The CDR3 region is CASRTGQETQYF. The CDR3 nucleotides are TGCGCCAGCAGGACAGGTCAAGAGACCCAGTACTTC. The chain links TRBV5-1 to TRBJ2-5, with D perhaps TRBD1 (6 bases). Germline loops: CDR1 SGHRS, CDR2 YFSETQ. The V and J ends lost 5 bases and 2 bases respectively, with 7 bases between them. This CDR3 region has 12 residues.

This chain joins TRBV2 and TRBJ2-7, with D perhaps TRBD1 (5 bases). From germline, CDR1 is SNHLY and CDR2 FYNNEI. The CDR3 sequence is 11 residues long. Between the trimmed V and J ends, which lost 7 bases and 4 bases, there was a span of 8 bases. The CDR3 DNA follows: TGTGCCAGCATTCAGGGTTACGAGCAGTACTTC. Residues: CASIQGYEQYF.

The rearrangement links TRBV5-1 to TRBJ2-7; 8 nucleotides line up with TRBD1. This CDR3 comprises 14 residues. V was clipped by 4 bases and J by 2 bases; unmatched bases: 5. Germline lookup yields CDR1 SGHRS and CDR2 YFSETQ. CDR3 DNA: TGCGCCAGCAGCCCAGGGGGCACCACCTACGAGCAGTACTTC. It yields the protein CASSPGGTTYEQYF. The full variable domain, rest sourced from reference TRBV5-1 and TRBJ2-7, is KAGVTQTPRYLIKTRGQQVTLSCSPISGHRSVSWYQQTPGQGLQFLFEYFSETQRNKGNFPGRFSGRQFSNSRSEMNVSTLELGDSALYLCASSPGGTTYEQYFGPGTRLTVT.

The V gene is TRBV6-6, the J gene TRBJ2-2; 14 bases are shared with TRBD2. The CDR3 is 17 residues long. V trimming: 5 bases; J trimming: 5 bases; junction bases outside the gene matches: 7. Germline V CDR1 and CDR2: MNHNY, SVGAGI (reference sequence). This CDR3 is CASSRTSGGPMTGELFF. The CDR3 DNA follows: TGTGCCAGCAGTCGGACTAGCGGGGGGCCTATGACCGGGGAGCTGTTTTTT.